The 15 T cell receptor beta chains below come from one sample, sequenced in a study of T cells after posttransplantation cyclophosphamide. Some clones are missing from TCRdb's copy, which holds only in-frame ones; the method was immunoSEQ multiplex PCR. This repertoire shows roughly 30,000 clones, around 90% found once; its top ten account for approximately 15%. The sequenced material came from PBMCs. Every receptor here comes from a woman in her thirties or forties with a blood cancer, CMV-positive, and with a related stem cell donor.

The chain recombines TRBV7-6 with TRBJ2-2; D gene unclear. The germline gives CDR1 SGHVS, CDR2 FNYEAQ. The germline V and J ends were trimmed by 1 base and 6 bases, with 9 bases remaining between them. This CDR3 has 14 residues. The CDR3 protein is CASSLGANSGELFF. CDR3 DNA sequence: TGTGCCAGCAGCTTAGGGGCCAACTCCGGGGAGCTGTTTTTT.

This chain uses TRBV19 with TRBJ2-5, with TRBD1 matching over 8 bases. Germline-derived CDR1 and CDR2 are LNHDA and SQIVND (reference sequence). The CDR3 is 15 residues long. The V and J ends lost 1 base and 2 bases, in that order; junction bases with no gene match: 3. CDR3 in amino acids: CASSIGQGPQETQYF. Written as DNA, the CDR3 is TGTGCCAGTAGTATAGGACAGGGGCCACAAGAGACCCAGTACTTC. Full variable domain (remainder filled in from reference TRBV19 and TRBJ2-5): DGGITQSPKYLFRKEGQNVTLSCEQNLNHDAMYWYRQDPGQGLRLIYYSQIVNDFQKGDIAEGYSVSREKKESFPLTVTSAQKNPTAFYLCASSIGQGPQETQYFGPGTRLLVL.

V and J are TRBV15 and TRBJ1-3; the D gene is possibly TRBD1 (6 bases). The CDR3 length is 16 residues. V shed 1 base and J shed 1 base, with 11 bases lying between them. Germline assignment: CDR1 LNHNV and CDR2 YYDKDF (reference sequence). The CDR3 DNA sequence: TGTGCCACCAGCAGAGTTGGGGGCCGGTCTGGAAACACCATATATTTT. Translated: CATSRVGGRSGNTIYF.

This clone was counted a few times. V and J are TRBV5-1 and TRBJ2-6, with a tentative D call TRBD1 (6 bases). This CDR3 is built from 17 residues. V dropped 4 bases and J dropped 0 bases, with 14 bases sitting between them. CDR1 is SGHRS and CDR2 is YFSETQ in the germline V gene. CDR3 region: CASSPTGAGSGANVLTF. In nucleotides, the CDR3 is TGCGCCAGCAGCCCGACAGGTGCTGGCTCTGGGGCCAACGTCCTGACTTTC.

The chain employs TRBV7-2 and TRBJ1-1; no clear D gene. The CDR3 has 17 residues. V was trimmed by 2 bases and J by 0 bases, leaving 16 bases between them. The germline gives CDR1 SGHTA, CDR2 FQGNSA. The CDR3 is CASSLIPPGIMNTEAFF. As DNA, the CDR3 is TGTGCCAGCAGCTTAATCCCGCCGGGGATCATGAACACTGAAGCTTTCTTT.

Only one count was recorded for this clone. V usage is TRBV2 and J usage is TRBJ1-3; 8 positions agree with TRBD1. The germline V gene encodes CDR1 SNHLY and CDR2 FYNNEI. With V trimmed by 3 bases and J by 7 bases, 8 bases remained unmatched. This CDR3 has 15 amino acids. CDR3 bases: TGTGCCAGCAGTGAGACAGGGGAAGCCTGGAACACCATATATTTT. As protein: CASSETGEAWNTIYF.

The chain has TRBV6-1 and TRBJ1-5, with TRBD1 as a possible D gene (6 bases). CDR3 length equals 16 residues. Germline CDR1 and CDR2: MNHNS and SASEGT. V was shortened by 1 base and J by 2 bases, with 12 bases between the two germline ends. CDR3 region: CASSEDGRGGNQPQHF. For the CDR3, the DNA is TGTGCCAGCAGTGAAGACGGCAGGGGCGGCAATCAGCCCCAGCATTTT.

The CDR3 nucleotides are TGTGCCAGCAGCGCGGGAGTTGGGGCCCAAGAGACCCAGTACTTC. Translating it yields CASSAGVGAQETQYF. The rearrangement links TRBV9 to TRBJ2-5; the D gene is possibly TRBD2 (6 bases). Trimming stripped 3 bases from V and 1 base from J, with 13 bases between. Germline loops: CDR1 SGDLS, CDR2 YYNGEE. The CDR3 has 15 residues.

Regarding this clone: A junction boundary mismatches the germline segment, possibly from a read error. This sequence joins TRBV28 and TRBJ2-2; D uncertain. Per germline, CDR1 MDHEN and CDR2 SYDVKM. This CDR3 is 12 amino acids long. The CDR3 coding sequence is TGTGCCAACAGTCTAAACGTCGGGGAGCTGTTTTTT. Protein: CANSLNVGELFF.

The chain carries TRBV6-1 and TRBJ1-1; the D is unclear. Germline values: CDR1 MNHNS, CDR2 SASEGT. Deletions cut 4 bases from V and 2 bases from J, with 17 bases between. The CDR3 loop spans 16 amino acids. CDR3 coding DNA: TGTGCCAGCAGTGCCTCGACTCTAGACGGAAACACTGAAGCTTTCTTT. It is translated as CASSASTLDGNTEAFF.

The gene calls are TRBV6-6 and TRBJ1-2, with a weak D call TRBD1 (6 bases). Trimming pared 6 bases from V and 4 bases from J, leaving 12 bases between. Germline values: CDR1 MNHNY, CDR2 SVGAGI (reference sequence). The CDR3 is made up of 13 amino acids. As DNA, the CDR3 is TGTGCCAGCAGCCCCGGGACATCCTATGGCTACACCTTC. It specifies CASSPGTSYGYTF.

The J gene is TRBJ1-2, the V gene TRBV4-3; TRBD1 agrees at 7 bases. The CDR3 totals 14 residues. J was trimmed by 5 bases and V by 4 bases; bases with no gene match: 7. Germline V gene sequence: CDR1 LGHNA, CDR2 YSLEER. As DNA, the CDR3 is TGCGCCAGCAGCCGCAGAGGGACAGAGTATGGCTACACCTTC. Translating gives CASSRRGTEYGYTF.

The rearrangement links TRBV29-1 to TRBJ2-3, with 8 positions matching TRBD2. Germline lookup yields CDR1 SQVTM and CDR2 ANQGSEA. The CDR3 extends over 13 amino acids. V shed 7 bases and J 3 bases; nucleotides not matched to a gene: 6. CDR3 DNA: TGCAGCGCGGGGGGGCCTATTACAGATACGCAGTATTTT. Its protein product is CSAGGPITDTQYF.

V usage is TRBV4-2 and J usage is TRBJ1-4; a possible D gene is TRBD1 (6 bases). This CDR3 spans 15 amino acids. With 1 base removed from V and 12 bases from J, the gap between germline ends came to 18 bases. From germline, CDR1 is LGHNA and CDR2 YNFKEQ. CDR3 sequence reads: CASSQAMDDRRELFF. CDR3 DNA sequence: TGTGCCAGCAGCCAAGCAATGGACGACAGGCGAGAACTGTTTTTT.

The chain is built from TRBV15 and TRBJ2-6, with D possibly matching TRBD1 (6 bases). V lost 8 bases and J lost 2, with 22 bases in between. Germline V gives CDR1 LNHNV, CDR2 YYDKDF (reference sequence). This CDR3 is built from 18 residues. Written as DNA, the CDR3 is TGTGCCACCGCCGCGGGCAGGGGCGAGATTGCTGGGGCCAACGTCCTGACTTTC. Translating gives CATAAGRGEIAGANVLTF.